Below are 5 T cell receptor beta chains sequenced from a single sample in a study of beta chain features in type 1 diabetes. Reverse transcription of all isolated RNA meant that expressed TCRB transcripts were sequenced. TCRdb's copy holds only in-frame clones and misses some; the assay was immunoSEQ multiplex PCR. The sample yields under 500,000 clones, roughly 30% seen once. Sequenced input: naive CD4+ T cells from blood. The source is a man aged 18 to 29 in good health.

The chain is built from TRBV15 and TRBJ2-5, with 7 bases that match TRBD2. CDR1 and CDR2 (germline): LNHNV, YYDKDF (reference sequence). The CDR3 contains 17 residues. V was pared by 0 bases and J by 4 bases, with 11 bases of the junction left unmatched. CDR3 DNA: TGTGCCACCAGCAGAGATCTATCGGGGGGAGAGGCAGAGACCCAGTACTTC. Translation gives CATSRDLSGGEAETQYF.

A few counts support this clone. The CDR3 sequence: CSTRVLPEGEQFF. The CDR3 region has the DNA TGCAGCACCAGGGTACTTCCAGAGGGTGAGCAGTTCTTC. The gene calls are TRBV29-1 and TRBJ2-1; D is possibly TRBD1 or TRBD2 (5 bases each). There are 13 residues in the CDR3. The V end lost 8 bases, the J end lost 9 bases, and 20 bases lay between the germline ends. Per the germline V gene, CDR1 is SQVTM and CDR2 is ANQGSEA.

About this clone: The sample holds other DNA sequences that translate to the same CDR3. The chain carries TRBV9 and TRBJ2-3; no definite D call. With 0 bases removed from V and 0 bases from J, the gap between germline ends came to 8 bases. The CDR3 sequence is 15 residues long. The germline V gene has CDR1 SGDLS and CDR2 YYNGEE. CDR3: CASSVAGSSTDTQYF. In nucleotides, the CDR3 is TGTGCCAGCAGCGTAGCCGGTTCTAGCACAGATACGCAGTATTTT.

The J gene is TRBJ2-1, the V gene TRBV30; TRBD2 agrees at 7 bases. The CDR3 runs 15 residues. From germline, CDR1 is GTSNPN and CDR2 SVGIG (reference sequence). Germline trimming cut 3 bases from V and 8 bases from J; bases unmatched to any gene: 13. CDR3 sequence: CAWSSRGGSGDEQFF. The CDR3 DNA is TGTGCCTGGAGCTCTCGAGGCGGGAGCGGGGATGAGCAGTTCTTC.

J is TRBJ1-2 and V is TRBV30; D gene ambiguous. Germline V CDR1 and CDR2: GTSNPN, SVGIG (reference sequence). V dropped 1 base and J dropped 9 bases, with 15 bases sitting between them. This CDR3 spans 13 amino acids. The CDR3 region has the DNA TGTGCCTGGAGTGCCCGGGATCCCACCCGCTACACCTTC. It codes for CAWSARDPTRYTF. Together with reference TRBV30 and TRBJ1-2, the CDR3 gives the full variable domain: SQTIHQWPATLVQPVGSPLSLECTVEGTSNPNLYWYRQAAGRGLQLLFYSVGIGQISSEVPQNLSASRPQDRQFILSSKKLLLSDSGFYLCAWSARDPTRYTFGSGTRLTVV.